This T cell receptor (beta chain) was recovered during a study of blood T cell repertoires in COVID-19. As for the study in general: T cells, B-cell-depleted T cells, or PBMCs supplied cDNA or gDNA.

In the original processing: Researchers report that nucleated cell counts were estimated from reference gene primer amplification. Measured with immunoSEQ multiplex PCR; TCRdb has only the in-frame clones, and not every one. V and J calls and clone size come straight from that table; D and trimming were deduced from the DNA. The sample comprises 200,000 to 300,000 clones, around 83% of which are singletons, and over 7.5% rests with the top ten. CDR3 size: 16 residues. Germline CDR1 reads LGHDT; CDR2 reads YNNKEL (reference sequence). Unmatched junction bases numbered 9, after V lost 1 base and J lost 6 bases.

The V and J genes are TRBV3-1 (or the pseudogene TRBV3-2) and TRBJ2-5; 9 positions agree with TRBD2. This TCR was sampled from a woman older than 75 with acute or convalescent COVID-19. Sequencing was done on a sample of peripheral blood. The CDR3 DNA sequence: TGTGCCAGCAGCCAAGCACTGGCGGGGGGGCGAAAGACCCAGTACTTC. It translates to CASSQALAGGRKTQYF.